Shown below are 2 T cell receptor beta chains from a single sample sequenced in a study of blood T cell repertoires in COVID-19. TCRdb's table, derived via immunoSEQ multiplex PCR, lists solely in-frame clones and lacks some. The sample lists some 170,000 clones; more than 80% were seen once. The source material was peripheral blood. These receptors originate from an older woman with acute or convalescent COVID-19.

DNA for the CDR3: TGTGCCAGCAGCGTAGCAGGGCGGGAGACCCAGTACTTC. It specifies CASSVAGRETQYF. The gene calls are TRBV9 and TRBJ2-5, with D possibly TRBD1 on 5 matching bases. The CDR3 is made up of 13 amino acids. Germline V CDR1 and CDR2: SGDLS, YYNGEE. The V gene lost 0 bases and the J gene lost 5 bases, with 8 bases spanning the gap.

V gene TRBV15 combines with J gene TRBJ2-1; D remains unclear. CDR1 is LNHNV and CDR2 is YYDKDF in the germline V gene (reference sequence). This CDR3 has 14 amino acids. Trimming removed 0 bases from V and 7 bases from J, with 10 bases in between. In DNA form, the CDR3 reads TGTGCCACCAGCAGAGATGCGAGCCTTAATGAGCAGTTCTTC. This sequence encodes CATSRDASLNEQFF. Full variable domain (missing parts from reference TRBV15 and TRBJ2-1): DAMVIQNPRYQVTQFGKPVTLSCSQTLNHNVMYWYQQKSSQAPKLLFHYYDKDFNNEADTPDNFQSRRPNTSFCFLDIRSPGLGDTAMYLCATSRDASLNEQFFGPGTRLTVL.